This T cell receptor (beta chain) was retrieved from a study of T-cell memory formation after mild COVID-19. Study results and limitations: Day 15 to 85 contracting clones showed balanced CD4/CD8; later expanders leaned CD4+.

Using its own MiXCR run on the 5' RACE reads, TCRdb lists one record per CDR3 protein. The sample consists of 450,000 or so distinct CDR3 sequences, around a quarter of them appearing once. Per germline, CDR1 ENHRY and CDR2 SYGVKD. The germline V and J ends were trimmed by 4 bases and 0 bases, with 11 bases remaining between them. The CDR3 spans 15 residues. This clonotype was counted a few times. Its antigen is not known. The rearrangement joins TRBV10-3 to TRBJ2-3, with a tentative D call TRBD2 (6 bases). Sequencing input: PBMCs or a T cell subset sorted from them (not recorded which). The sequence came from an adult woman who had mild COVID-19 (a few samples of this study predate the infection). Cell type and time point are not known. CDR3: CAISGGGASTDTQYF. The CDR3 DNA is TGTGCCATCAGTGGCGGCGGGGCTAGCACAGATACGCAGTATTTT.